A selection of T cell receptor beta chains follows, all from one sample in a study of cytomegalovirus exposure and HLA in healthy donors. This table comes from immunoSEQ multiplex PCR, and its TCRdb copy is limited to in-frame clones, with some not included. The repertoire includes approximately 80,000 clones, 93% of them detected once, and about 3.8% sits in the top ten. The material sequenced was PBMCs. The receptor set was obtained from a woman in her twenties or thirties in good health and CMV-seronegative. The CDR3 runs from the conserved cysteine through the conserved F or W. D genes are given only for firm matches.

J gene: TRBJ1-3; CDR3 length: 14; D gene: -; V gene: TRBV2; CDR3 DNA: TGTGCCAGCAAGATGGGACTAGGTGGAAACACCATATATTTT; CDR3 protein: CASKMGLGGNTIYF
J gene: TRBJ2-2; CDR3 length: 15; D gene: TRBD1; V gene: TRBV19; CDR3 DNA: TGTGCCAGTAGTGCCGACAGGGGGCGTTCAGGGGAGCTGTTTTTT; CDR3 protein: CASSADRGRSGELFF
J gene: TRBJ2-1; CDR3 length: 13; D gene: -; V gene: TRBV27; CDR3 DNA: TGTGCCAGCAGTGTCCTGACTAACAATGAGCAGTTCTTC; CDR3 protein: CASSVLTNNEQFF
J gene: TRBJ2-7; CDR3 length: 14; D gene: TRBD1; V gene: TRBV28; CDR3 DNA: TGTGCCAGCAGGAAGACAGGGGGCTCCTACGAGCAGTACTTC; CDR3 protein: CASRKTGGSYEQYF
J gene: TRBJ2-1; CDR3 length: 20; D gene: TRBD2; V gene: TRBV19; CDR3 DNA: TGTGCCAGTAGCCAAAGACCGGGACTAGCGGGAGGTATAACCAGGAATGAGCAGTTCTTC; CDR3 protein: CASSQRPGLAGGITRNEQFF
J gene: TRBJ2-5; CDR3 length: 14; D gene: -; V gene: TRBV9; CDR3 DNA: TGTGCCAGCAGCGTAGCGGGGTCGGGGGAGACCCAGTACTTC; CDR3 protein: CASSVAGSGETQYF
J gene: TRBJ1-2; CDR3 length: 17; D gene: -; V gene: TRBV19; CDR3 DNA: TGTGCCAGTAGTACCTCCCCGTGGGAGGGTCCCAACTATGGCTACACCTTC; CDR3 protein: CASSTSPWEGPNYGYTF
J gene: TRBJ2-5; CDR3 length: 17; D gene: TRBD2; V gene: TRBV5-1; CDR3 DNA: TGCGCCAGCAGCTTGTCGCTGACTAGCGGGATGGGTGAGACCCAGTACTTC; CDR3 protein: CASSLSLTSGMGETQYF
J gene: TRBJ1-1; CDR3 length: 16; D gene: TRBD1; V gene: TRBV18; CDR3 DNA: TGTGCCAGCTCACTGGGACAGGGGACTTCCAGCACTGAAGCTTTCTTT; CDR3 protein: CASSLGQGTSSTEAFF
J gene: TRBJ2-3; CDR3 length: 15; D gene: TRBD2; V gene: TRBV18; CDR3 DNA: TGTGCCAGCTCCCTGGTTGGGCGGGAGAAGAATACGCAGTATTTT; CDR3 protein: CASSLVGREKNTQYF